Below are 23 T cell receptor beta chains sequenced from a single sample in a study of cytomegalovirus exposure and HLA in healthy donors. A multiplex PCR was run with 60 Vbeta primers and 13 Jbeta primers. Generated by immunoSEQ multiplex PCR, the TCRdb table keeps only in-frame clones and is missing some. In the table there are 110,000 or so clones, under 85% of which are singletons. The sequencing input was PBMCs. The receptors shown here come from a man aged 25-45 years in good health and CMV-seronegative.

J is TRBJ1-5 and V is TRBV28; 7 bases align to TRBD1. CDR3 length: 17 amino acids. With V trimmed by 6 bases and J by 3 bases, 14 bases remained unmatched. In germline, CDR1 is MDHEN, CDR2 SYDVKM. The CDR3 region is CASSPRRAEGANQPQHF. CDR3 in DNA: TGTGCCAGCAGCCCACGTAGGGCCGAGGGGGCCAATCAGCCCCAGCATTTT. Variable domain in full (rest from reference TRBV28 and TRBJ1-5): DVKVTQSSRYLVKRTGEKVFLECVQDMDHENMFWYRQDPGLGLRLIYFSYDVKMKEKGDIPEGYSVSREKKERFSLILESASTNQTSMYLCASSPRRAEGANQPQHFGDGTRLSIL.

CDR3: CATSRDRAGGRFEQYF. CDR3 sequence (DNA): TGTGCCACCAGCAGAGATAGGGCGGGGGGGCGTTTCGAGCAGTACTTC. This chain links TRBV15 with TRBJ2-7; the match to TRBD2 covers 9 bases. Germline CDR1 and CDR2: LNHNV and YYDKDF (reference sequence). This CDR3 comprises 16 residues. The junction had 9 bases not matched to a gene; V was cut back by 0 bases and J by 6 bases.

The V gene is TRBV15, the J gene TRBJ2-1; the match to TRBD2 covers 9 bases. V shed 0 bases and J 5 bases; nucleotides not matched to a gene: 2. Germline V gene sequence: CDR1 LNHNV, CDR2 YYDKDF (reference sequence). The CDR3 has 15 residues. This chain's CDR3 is CATSRDRLADNEQFF. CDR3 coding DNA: TGTGCCACCAGCAGAGATCGACTAGCGGACAATGAGCAGTTCTTC. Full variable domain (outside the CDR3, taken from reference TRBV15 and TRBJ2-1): DAMVIQNPRYQVTQFGKPVTLSCSQTLNHNVMYWYQQKSSQAPKLLFHYYDKDFNNEADTPDNFQSRRPNTSFCFLDIRSPGLGDTAMYLCATSRDRLADNEQFFGPGTRLTVL.

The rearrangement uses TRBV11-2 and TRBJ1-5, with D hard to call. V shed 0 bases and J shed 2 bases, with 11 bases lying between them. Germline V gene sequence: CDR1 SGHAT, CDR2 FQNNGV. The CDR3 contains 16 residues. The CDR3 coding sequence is TGTGCCAGCAGCTTAGAAAGCGGTCTGGGCAATCAGCCCCAGCATTTT. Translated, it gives CASSLESGLGNQPQHF.

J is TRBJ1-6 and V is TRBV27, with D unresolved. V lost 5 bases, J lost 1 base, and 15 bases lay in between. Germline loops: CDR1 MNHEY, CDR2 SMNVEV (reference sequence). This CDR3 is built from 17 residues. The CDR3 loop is CASSPWIGRSYNSPLHF. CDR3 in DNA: TGTGCCAGCAGTCCATGGATTGGGCGATCCTATAATTCACCCCTCCACTTT.

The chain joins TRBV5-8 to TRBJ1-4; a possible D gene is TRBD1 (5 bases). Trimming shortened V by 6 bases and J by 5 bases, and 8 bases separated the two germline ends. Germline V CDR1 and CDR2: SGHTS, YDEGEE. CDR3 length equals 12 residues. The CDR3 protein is CASNRQNEKLFF. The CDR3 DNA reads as TGTGCCAGCAACAGACAGAATGAAAAACTGTTTTTT.

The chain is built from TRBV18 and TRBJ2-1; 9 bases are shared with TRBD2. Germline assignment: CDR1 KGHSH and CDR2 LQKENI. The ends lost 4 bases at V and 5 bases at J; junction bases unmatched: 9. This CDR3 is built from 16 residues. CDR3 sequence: CASSRSLAGKDNEQFF. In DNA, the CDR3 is TGTGCCAGCTCACGCTCCCTAGCGGGAAAGGACAATGAGCAGTTCTTC.

The CDR3 sequence: CASSIWGREQYF. CDR3 in DNA: TGTGCCAGTAGTATATGGGGGCGCGAGCAGTACTTC. The V gene is TRBV19, the J gene TRBJ2-7; D possibly corresponds to TRBD1 (6 bases). V dropped 2 bases and J dropped 6 bases, with 8 bases sitting between them. CDR3 length equals 12 residues. Germline CDR1 reads LNHDA; CDR2 reads SQIVND (reference sequence).

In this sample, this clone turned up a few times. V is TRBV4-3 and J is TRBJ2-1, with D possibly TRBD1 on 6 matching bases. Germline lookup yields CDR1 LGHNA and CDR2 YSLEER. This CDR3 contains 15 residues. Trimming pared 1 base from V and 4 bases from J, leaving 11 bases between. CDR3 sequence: CASSQARQGYNEQFF. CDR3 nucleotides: TGCGCCAGCAGCCAAGCTCGGCAGGGGTACAATGAGCAGTTCTTC.

The DNA for the CDR3 is TGCGCCAGCAGCCAAGGGCCCTACAATGAGCAGTTCTTC. Protein sequence: CASSQGPYNEQFF. The V gene is TRBV4-1, the J gene TRBJ2-1; D is undetermined. CDR1 is MGHRA and CDR2 is YSYEKL in the germline V gene. CDR3 length equals 13 residues. V dropped 1 base and J dropped 2 bases, with 3 bases sitting between them.

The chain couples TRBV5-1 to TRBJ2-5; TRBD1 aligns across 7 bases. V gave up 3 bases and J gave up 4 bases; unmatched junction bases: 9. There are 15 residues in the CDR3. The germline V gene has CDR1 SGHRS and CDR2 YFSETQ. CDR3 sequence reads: CASSSAATGRETQYF. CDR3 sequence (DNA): TGCGCCAGCAGCTCTGCGGCGACAGGGCGAGAGACCCAGTACTTC.

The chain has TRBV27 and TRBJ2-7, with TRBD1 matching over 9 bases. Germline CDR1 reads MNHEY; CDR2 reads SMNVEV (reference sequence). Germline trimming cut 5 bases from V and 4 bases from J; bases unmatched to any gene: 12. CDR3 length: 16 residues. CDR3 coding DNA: TGTGCCAGCAGTGGAATAGCCGGGACAGGGTTTTACGAGCAGTACTTC. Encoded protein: CASSGIAGTGFYEQYF.

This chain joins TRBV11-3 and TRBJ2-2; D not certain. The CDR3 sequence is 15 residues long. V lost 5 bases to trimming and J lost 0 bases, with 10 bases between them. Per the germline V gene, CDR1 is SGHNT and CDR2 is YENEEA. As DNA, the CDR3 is TGTGCCAGCAGCCCGCCAGTTTCGAACACCGGGGAGCTGTTTTTT. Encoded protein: CASSPPVSNTGELFF.

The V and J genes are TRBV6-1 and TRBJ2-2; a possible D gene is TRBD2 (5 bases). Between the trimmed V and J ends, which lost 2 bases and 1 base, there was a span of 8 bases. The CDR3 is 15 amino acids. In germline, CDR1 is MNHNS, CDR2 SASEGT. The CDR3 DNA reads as TGTGCCAGCAGTGAACCCGGGGAGAACACCGGGGAGCTGTTTTTT. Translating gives CASSEPGENTGELFF.

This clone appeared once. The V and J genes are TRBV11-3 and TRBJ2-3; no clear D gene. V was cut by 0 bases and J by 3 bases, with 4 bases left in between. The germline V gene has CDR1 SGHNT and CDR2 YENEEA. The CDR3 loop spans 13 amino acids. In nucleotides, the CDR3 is TGTGCCAGCAGCTTAGAACTGACAGATACGCAGTATTTT. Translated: CASSLELTDTQYF.

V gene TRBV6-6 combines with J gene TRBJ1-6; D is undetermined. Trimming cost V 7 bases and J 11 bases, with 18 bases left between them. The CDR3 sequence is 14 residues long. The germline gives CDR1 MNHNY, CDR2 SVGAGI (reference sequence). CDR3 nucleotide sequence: TGTGCCAGCACCACTAGTGGCGGCCGGGCACCCCTCCACTTT. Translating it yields CASTTSGGRAPLHF.

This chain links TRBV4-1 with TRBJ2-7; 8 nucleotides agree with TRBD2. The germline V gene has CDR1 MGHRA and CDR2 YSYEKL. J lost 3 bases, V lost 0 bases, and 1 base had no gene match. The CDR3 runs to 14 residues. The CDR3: CASSQEAGDYEQYF. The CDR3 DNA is TGCGCCAGCAGCCAAGAAGCGGGAGACTACGAGCAGTACTTC.

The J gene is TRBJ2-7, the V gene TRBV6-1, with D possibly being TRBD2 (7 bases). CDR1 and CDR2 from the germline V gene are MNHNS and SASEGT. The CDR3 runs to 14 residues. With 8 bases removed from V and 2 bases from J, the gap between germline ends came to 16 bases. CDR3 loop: CASSAGASTYEQYF. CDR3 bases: TGTGCCAGCTCGGCGGGGGCGTCGACCTACGAGCAGTACTTC.

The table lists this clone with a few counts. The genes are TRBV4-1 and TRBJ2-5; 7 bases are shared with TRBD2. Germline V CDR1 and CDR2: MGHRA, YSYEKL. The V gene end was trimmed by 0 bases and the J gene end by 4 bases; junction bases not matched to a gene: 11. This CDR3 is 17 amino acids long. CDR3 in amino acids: CASSQDPVPGGGETQYF. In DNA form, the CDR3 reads TGCGCCAGCAGCCAAGATCCGGTCCCCGGCGGGGGAGAGACCCAGTACTTC.

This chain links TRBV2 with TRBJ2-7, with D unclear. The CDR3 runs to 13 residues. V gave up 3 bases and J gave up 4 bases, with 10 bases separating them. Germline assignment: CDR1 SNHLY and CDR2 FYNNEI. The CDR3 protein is CASSEEAKYEQYF. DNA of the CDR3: TGTGCCAGCAGTGAGGAAGCGAAATACGAGCAGTACTTC.

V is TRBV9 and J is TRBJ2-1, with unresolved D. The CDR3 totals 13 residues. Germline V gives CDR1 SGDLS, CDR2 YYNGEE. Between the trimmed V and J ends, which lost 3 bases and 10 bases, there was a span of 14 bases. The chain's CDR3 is CASSADSSWEQFF. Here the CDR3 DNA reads TGTGCCAGCAGCGCAGACTCGTCGTGGGAGCAGTTCTTC.

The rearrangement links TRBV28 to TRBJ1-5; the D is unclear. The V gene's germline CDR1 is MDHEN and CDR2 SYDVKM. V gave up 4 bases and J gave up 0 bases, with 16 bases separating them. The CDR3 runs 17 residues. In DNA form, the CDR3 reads TGTGCCAGCAGTTCGGACTACTTTCTTAATAGCAATCAGCCCCAGCATTTT. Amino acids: CASSSDYFLNSNQPQHF.

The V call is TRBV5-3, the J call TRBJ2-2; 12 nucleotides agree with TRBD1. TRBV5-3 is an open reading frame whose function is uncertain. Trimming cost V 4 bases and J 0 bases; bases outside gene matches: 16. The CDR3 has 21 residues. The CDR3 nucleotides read TGTGCCAGAAGCGTACAACCGGGACAGGGGGCCGAAGGTACGAACACCGGGGAGCTGTTTTTT. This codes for CARSVQPGQGAEGTNTGELFF.